This T cell receptor beta chain comes out of a study of cytomegalovirus exposure and HLA in healthy donors. PCR primers comprised 60 Vbeta and 13 Jbeta primers. Some clones are missing from TCRdb's copy, which holds only in-frame ones; the method was immunoSEQ multiplex PCR. The sample carries about 160,000 clones, approximately 76% recorded once. Germline-derived CDR1 and CDR2 are SGHTA and FQGNSA. V trimming: 4 bases; J trimming: 5 bases; junction bases outside the gene matches: 6. This CDR3 has 14 amino acids. This clone appeared a few times. The sequenced sample was PBMCs. The sequence derives from a man aged 60 to 75 in good health and CMV-seronegative. V and J are TRBV7-2 and TRBJ1-1; 8 nucleotides line up with TRBD1. CDR3 residues: CASSYQGAYTEAFF. In nucleotides, the CDR3 is TGTGCCAGCAGCTACCAGGGGGCATATACTGAAGCTTTCTTT. Filled out from reference TRBV7-2 and TRBJ1-1, the complete variable domain reads GAGVSQSPSNKVTEKGKDVELRCDPISGHTALYWYRQSLGQGLEFLIYFQGNSAPDKSGLPSDRFSAERTGGSVSTLTIQRTQQEDSAVYLCASSYQGAYTEAFFGQGTRLTVV.